Listed here are 15 T cell receptor beta chains from one sample, sequenced in a study of monozygotic twins with inflammatory bowel disease. From its re-call of the 5' RACE reads, TCRdb lists each CDR3 protein once, without DNA. The table counts approximately 400,000 distinct CDR3 sequences; 2% to 3% lies in the top ten. The sample comprised blood. Receptors originate from a human donor with ulcerative colitis or Crohn's disease, or a healthy co-twin of an affected twin (not recorded which).

The V call is TRBV5-1, the J call TRBJ1-1. The CDR3 is 13 amino acids. Per germline, CDR1 SGHRS and CDR2 YFSETQ. CDR3 protein: CASYQQPNTEAFF.

The rearrangement joins TRBV11-1 to TRBJ2-7; TCRdb designates TRBD2, a call that cannot be tested without DNA. CDR1 is SGHAT, CDR2 FQDESV, per germline (reference sequence). This CDR3 comprises 14 residues. CDR3 residues: CASTWASGIYEQYF.

This sequence joins TRBV27 and TRBJ2-7; TCRdb lists TRBD1, though no DNA is available to test this call. Germline CDR1 reads MNHEY; CDR2 reads SMNVEV (reference sequence). CDR3 size: 14 residues. The CDR3 protein is CASRGDRTPYEQYF.

The chain couples TRBV6-1 to TRBJ2-1; TCRdb designates TRBD2, a call that cannot be tested without DNA. CDR1 is MNHNS and CDR2 is SASEGT in the germline V gene. The CDR3 loop spans 17 amino acids. The CDR3 loop is CASSQRLAGGSGDEQFF.

The V call is TRBV11-2, the J call TRBJ1-3. This CDR3 is built from 16 residues. Germline CDR1 is SGHAT and CDR2 is FQNNGV. The CDR3 is CASSLQQLHSGNTIYF.

The CDR3 loop is CASSPISGDYREQFF. V and J are TRBV5-5 and TRBJ2-1; the D gene TCRdb calls, TRBD2, cannot be checked with no DNA. Germline CDR1 is SGHKS and CDR2 is YYEKEE (reference sequence). CDR3 length: 15 residues.

CDR3 sequence: CASSRLRGGTTNTGELFF. V is TRBV5-1 and J is TRBJ2-2; absent DNA, TCRdb's TRBD2 call cannot be checked. The CDR3 extends over 18 amino acids. CDR1 and CDR2 (germline): SGHRS, YFSETQ.

The CDR3 region is CSATRLVGVHEQYF. The chain joins TRBV20-1 to TRBJ2-7; TCRdb reports TRBD2, a call that lacks DNA to check it against. The germline V gene has CDR1 DFQATT and CDR2 SNEGSKA (reference sequence). The CDR3 runs to 14 residues.

The rearrangement links TRBV29-1 to TRBJ2-2; TCRdb names TRBD2, which stays unverified in the absence of DNA. Germline V CDR1 and CDR2: SQVTM, ANQGSEA. The CDR3 runs 16 residues. This CDR3 reads CSARTSGSRNTGELFF.

The gene calls are TRBV27 and TRBJ2-2; TCRdb reports TRBD2, a call that lacks DNA to check it against. The CDR3 consists of 15 residues. Germline values: CDR1 MNHEY, CDR2 SMNVEV (reference sequence). CDR3 sequence reads: CASSRAGVITGELFF.

The CDR3 here is CASSYSGEDSPLHF. V gene TRBV6-2 or TRBV6-3 combines with J gene TRBJ1-6; TCRdb gives TRBD1 as the D gene, but with no DNA this cannot be confirmed. Germline assignment: CDR1 MNHEY and CDR2 SVGEGT. CDR3 length: 14 amino acids.

V gene TRBV5-5 combines with J gene TRBJ1-5; TCRdb's D gene call, TRBD1, goes unchecked for lack of DNA. The CDR3 runs 16 residues. Looked up from germline, CDR1 is SGHKS and CDR2 is YYEKEE (reference sequence). CDR3 in amino acids: CASSTLYRGGNQPQHF.

J is TRBJ1-4 and V is TRBV7-8; checking the TCRdb D call of TRBD1 is not possible without DNA. This CDR3 is built from 14 residues. Germline-derived CDR1 and CDR2 are SGHVS and FQNEAQ. The CDR3 spells CASSKTGFREKLFF.

The rearrangement uses TRBV5-1 and TRBJ1-2; without DNA, the TCRdb call of TRBD1 cannot be checked. Germline V gene lookup returns CDR1 SGHRS and CDR2 YFSETQ. The CDR3 spans 13 residues. CDR3 loop: CASSSQGNYGYTF.

The CDR3 protein is CSAGPYRGLLTQETQYF. The chain carries TRBV20-1 and TRBJ2-5; TCRdb selects TRBD1, and the lack of DNA leaves this call unchecked. Germline V CDR1 and CDR2: DFQATT, SNEGSKA (reference sequence). The CDR3 loop spans 17 amino acids.